The T cell receptor (beta chain) described here comes from a study of T-cell memory formation after mild COVID-19. This clonotype was recorded many times. Its antigen is undetermined. Broader study findings: Within pre-infection memory, some responding clones were found, suggesting cross-reactive memory joined. Mainly CM and EM harbored the contracting CD4+ clones; mainly EMRA harbored the CD8+ ones.

The CDR3 is 14 residues long. Losses at the gene ends were 2 bases for V and 4 bases for J; bases not matched to a gene: 3. Germline CDR1 is SGHTA and CDR2 is FQGNSA. Libraries for TCRalpha and TCRbeta carried sample barcodes and unique molecular identifiers via 5'RACE. TCRdb re-called the 5' RACE reads with MiXCR, one entry per CDR3 protein. Of around 34,000 distinct CDR3 sequences in the sample, 7.7% were seen once. The receptor comes from a man younger than 35 who had mild COVID-19 (a few samples of this study predate the infection). Cell type and time point are not known. The chain combines TRBV7-2 with TRBJ2-3, with 7 nucleotides matching TRBD1. Sequencing used PBMCs or a T cell subset sorted from them (not recorded which). The CDR3 spells CASSLRGHPDTQYF. The DNA of the CDR3 is TGTGCCAGCAGCTTAAGGGGGCACCCAGATACGCAGTATTTT.